Listed below are T cell receptor beta chains from one sample, sequenced in a study of cytotoxic CD8 clonotypes in ibrutinib-treated CLL. The protocol was immunoSEQ multiplex PCR, while the TCRdb copy is restricted to in-frame clones and leaves out a portion. The sample has 160,000 or so clones; around 80% are singletons. The specimen was PBMCs, collected after 24 months of ibrutinib treatment. The origin of the receptors is a human donor with chronic lymphocytic leukemia. CDR3s include the opening cysteine and the closing phenylalanine or tryptophan. The D gene is left open where the match is weak. Where a row states a size, it is once, few, many or the class of an expanded clone; other rows omit it.

clone size: few
V gene: TRBV10-2
J gene: TRBJ1-1
D gene: -
CDR3 DNA: TGCGCCAGCAGTTTGGGACGGCAGAACACTGAAGCTTTCTTT
CDR3 protein: CASSLGRQNTEAFF

clone size: -
V gene: TRBV11-2
J gene: TRBJ2-2
D gene: TRBD2
CDR3 DNA: TGTGCCAGCAGCCTAAAAGCGGGGCCCACCGGGGAGCTGTTTTTT
CDR3 protein: CASSLKAGPTGELFF

clone size: -
V gene: TRBV5-1
J gene: TRBJ1-2
D gene: -
CDR3 DNA: TGCGCCAGCAGCTTGGTCGGTGGACGGCTGGAATCCCTCTCCGGCTACACCTTC
CDR3 protein: CASSLVGGRLESLSGYTF

clone size: -
V gene: TRBV6-5
J gene: TRBJ1-1
D gene: -
CDR3 DNA: TGTGCCAGCATGCGACTCGTGAACACTGAAGCTTTCTTT
CDR3 protein: CASMRLVNTEAFF

clone size: -
V gene: TRBV7-7
J gene: TRBJ2-3
D gene: TRBD2
CDR3 DNA: TGTGCTAGCAGCTTTTTAGCGGGGACTAGCACAGATACGCAGTATTTT
CDR3 protein: CASSFLAGTSTDTQYF

clone size: -
V gene: TRBV4-2
J gene: TRBJ2-1
D gene: -
CDR3 DNA: TGTGCCAGCAGCCAAGAGGGACATCCGGGGCCGGGGCAGTTCTTC
CDR3 protein: CASSQEGHPGPGQFF

clone size: -
V gene: TRBV6-1
J gene: TRBJ2-6
D gene: -
CDR3 DNA: TGTGCCAGCAGTGATTCTGGGGCCAACGTCCTGACTTTC
CDR3 protein: CASSDSGANVLTF

clone size: -
V gene: TRBV15
J gene: TRBJ2-3
D gene: -
CDR3 DNA: TGTGCCACCAGCAGAGCTGCGGGGAAGCCCACAGATACGCAGTATTTT
CDR3 protein: CATSRAAGKPTDTQYF

clone size: once
V gene: TRBV19
J gene: TRBJ1-2
D gene: -
CDR3 DNA: TGTGCCAGTAGTACCAGGGAGGGATATGGCTACACCTTC
CDR3 protein: CASSTREGYGYTF

clone size: once
V gene: TRBV30
J gene: TRBJ1-5
D gene: -
CDR3 DNA: TGTGCCTGGGGCAGTAGCAATCAGCCCCAGCATTTT
CDR3 protein: CAWGSSNQPQHF

clone size: -
V gene: TRBV19
J gene: TRBJ2-7
D gene: -
CDR3 DNA: TGTGCCAGTAGCACTAACAGGGTTGGCGAGCAGTACTTC
CDR3 protein: CASSTNRVGEQYF

clone size: -
V gene: TRBV19
J gene: TRBJ1-1
D gene: -
CDR3 DNA: TGTGCCAGTAGTATCACGACAGGAGGGGACACTGAAGCTTTCTTT
CDR3 protein: CASSITTGGDTEAFF

clone size: -
V gene: TRBV2
J gene: TRBJ2-1
D gene: TRBD2
CDR3 DNA: TGTGCCAGCTTAGCGGGGAATTCCTACAATGAGCAGTTCTTC
CDR3 protein: CASLAGNSYNEQFF

clone size: -
V gene: TRBV5-1
J gene: TRBJ2-2
D gene: -
CDR3 DNA: TGCGCCAGCAGCTCCAACGGGGGACTGAAGTCCGGGGAGCTGTTTTTT
CDR3 protein: CASSSNGGLKSGELFF

clone size: -
V gene: TRBV5-1
J gene: TRBJ1-5
D gene: -
CDR3 DNA: TGCGCCAGCACGATAGCTAATCAGCCCCAGCATTTT
CDR3 protein: CASTIANQPQHF

clone size: -
V gene: TRBV28
J gene: TRBJ2-1
D gene: -
CDR3 DNA: TGTGCCAGCAGCCCGATCGGGAGGGGGCTAGGTGAGCAGTTCTTC
CDR3 protein: CASSPIGRGLGEQFF

clone size: once
V gene: TRBV5-1
J gene: TRBJ1-5
D gene: -
CDR3 DNA: TGCGCCAGCAGCTTGGGAGACGAACATCAGCCCCAGCATTTT
CDR3 protein: CASSLGDEHQPQHF